This entry describes one T cell receptor beta chain. The antigen is unknown. This sample also contains other DNA sequences that code for the same CDR3. Extraction of around 2 micrograms of genomic DNA from cryopreserved PBMCs supplied material for TCR beta libraries. The data originate from a study of cytotoxic CD8 clonotypes in ibrutinib-treated CLL. At the level of the study: Sample averages reached 255,043 productive templates and over 85,000 productive rearrangements. Findings of the study overall: While tracking circulating CD8+ T-cell counts, baseline clonality exceeded that of age-matched healthy donors. At ibrutinib response, clonality increased, and at progression it declined back toward baseline.

Sequencing used immunoSEQ multiplex PCR; TCRdb keeps in-frame clones, though not all of them. The sample includes just over 200,000 clones, approximately 79% of them seen just once. The CDR3 is 12 amino acids. Germline CDR1 is SGHNT and CDR2 is YYREEE (reference sequence). The V gene lost 2 bases and the J gene lost 5 bases, with 7 bases spanning the gap. The chain uses TRBV5-4 and TRBJ1-1; D gene ambiguous. Here the sequenced sample was PBMCs, taken after 12 months of ibrutinib treatment. The clonotype comes from a human donor with chronic lymphocytic leukemia. The CDR3 loop reads CASSFGGTEAFF. Here the CDR3 DNA reads TGTGCCAGCAGCTTCGGCGGGACTGAAGCTTTCTTT.